The source of this T cell receptor (beta chain) is a study of blood T cell repertoires in COVID-19 (TCRdb year 2020). Broadly, across the study: Samples from collaborators originated in the United States, Italy and Spain and spanned both the acute and convalescent phases of COVID-19. A freely available public database, intended as a resource for researchers studying the immune response to SARS-CoV-2, is where the repertoires were released. Samples were obtained from the ongoing ImmuneRACE study (first 160 participants) and from over 1,000 subjects provided by 6 global collaborators. The sample metadata nearly always contained a de-identified subject ID, COVID-19 status, age in years and sex. The dataset comprised deeply sampled blood TCRbeta repertoires from subjects exposed to, actively infected with, or recovered from COVID-19. Where available, HLA class I and class II types were obtained from metadata supplied by the sample provider rather than from assay-based typing. The material from the prospective study consisted of cDNA or gDNA derived from T cells, B-cell-depleted T cells, or PBMCs.

From its cysteine to its phenylalanine, the CDR3 spans 16 amino acids. The sequence is cut down to CDR3 DNA, 48 bases in frame from base 1. V and J lose 6 bases and 1 base, and a span of 18 bases separates them. Via the germline V gene (reference sequence), CDR1 is LNHDA and CDR2 SQIVND. General conclusions and limits of the study: Clinical and demographic metadata were provided uncurated, with the amount varying by source and participant.

Samples from volunteer blood donors who had recovered from COVID-19 were contributed by a second Seattle source. Whole blood was collected in K2EDTA tubes by collaborating institutions according to the institutions' own protocols. For TCRbeta analysis, collaborators shipped samples in one of three forms: frozen whole blood, isolated PBMCs, or DNA extracted from either of those sample types. In regard to this clone: Its specific antigen is unknown. Per-base qualities were not stored, and no clone one base away is much larger.

TCRbeta CDR3 regions were amplified from genomic DNA using the immunoSEQ Assay, a bias-controlled multiplex PCR. On the study's bioinformatics: The number of nucleated cells in each sample was estimated by amplification of reference gene primers within the assay. To quantify the absolute abundance of each unique TCRbeta CDR3 rearrangement, sequence reads were collapsed and filtered. For each sample, productive Simpson clonality was calculated as the square root of Simpson's diversity index across productive rearrangements. Held by TCRdb, this immuneACCESS table contains in-frame sequences only and omits some clones. Under half of the omission traces to an unresolved V gene where checked; the cause of the rest is unknown. That table gives V, J and clone size, and the DNA gave D and trimming. This sample gives roughly 280,000 clones in total; around four fifths of them show up just once. Under 5.5% of the sample is in the top ten clones.

Sample: peripheral blood. This sequence was found in a man in his sixties who had recovered from COVID-19. The V gene is TRBV19 and the J gene is TRBJ1-2, with a tentative D gene TRBD1 over 6 matching bases. In nucleotides, the sequence is TGTGCCAGTAGACTGAGGTTCACAGGGAATAACTATGGCTACACCTTC. Its product reads: CASRLRFTGNNYGYTF.